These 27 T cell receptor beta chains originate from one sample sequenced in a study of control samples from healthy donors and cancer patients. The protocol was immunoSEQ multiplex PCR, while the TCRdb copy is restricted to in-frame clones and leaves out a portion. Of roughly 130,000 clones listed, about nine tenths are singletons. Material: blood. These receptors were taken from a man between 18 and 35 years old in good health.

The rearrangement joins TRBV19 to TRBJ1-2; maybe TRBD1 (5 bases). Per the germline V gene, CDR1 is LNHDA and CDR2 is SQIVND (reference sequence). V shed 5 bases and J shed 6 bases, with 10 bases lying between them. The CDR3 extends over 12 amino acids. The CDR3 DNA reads TGTGCCAGTAGTCCCGGGACGAATGGCTACACCTTC. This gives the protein CASSPGTNGYTF.

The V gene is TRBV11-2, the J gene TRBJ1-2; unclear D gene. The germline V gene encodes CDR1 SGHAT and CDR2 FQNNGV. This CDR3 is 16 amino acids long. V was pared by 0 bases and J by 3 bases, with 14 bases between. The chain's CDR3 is CASSLDIRASHYGYTF. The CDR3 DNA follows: TGTGCCAGCAGCTTAGATATACGGGCATCCCACTATGGCTACACCTTC. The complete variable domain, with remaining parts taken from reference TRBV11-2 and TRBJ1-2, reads EAGVAQSPRYKIIEKRQSVAFWCNPISGHATLYWYQQILGQGPKLLIQFQNNGVVDDSQLPKDRFSAERLKGVDSTLKIQPAKLEDSAVYLCASSLDIRASHYGYTFGSGTRLTVV.

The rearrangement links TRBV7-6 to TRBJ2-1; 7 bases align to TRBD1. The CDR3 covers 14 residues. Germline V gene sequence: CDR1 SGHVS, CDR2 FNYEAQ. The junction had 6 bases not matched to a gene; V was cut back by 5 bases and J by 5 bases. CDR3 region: CASSPRGQNNEQFF. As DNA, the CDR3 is TGTGCCAGCAGCCCAAGGGGGCAGAACAATGAGCAGTTCTTC.

CDR3 residues: CASSLGLGVETQYF. CDR3 in DNA: TGTGCCAGCAGCTTGGGCTTGGGCGTAGAGACCCAGTACTTC. This rearrangement joins TRBV5-4 to TRBJ2-5; D not certain. Germline CDR1 reads SGHNT; CDR2 reads YYREEE (reference sequence). Trimming took 0 bases from V and 4 from J, leaving 10 bases between them. The CDR3 runs to 14 residues.

This CDR3 reads CASSLVALVNYGYTF. The CDR3 nucleotides read TGTGCCAGCAGCTTAGTGGCACTCGTTAACTATGGCTACACCTTC. The chain links TRBV7-9 to TRBJ1-2; D gene unclear. Germline V lookup: CDR1 SEHNR, CDR2 FQNEAQ (reference sequence). This CDR3 is built from 15 residues. Trimming took 1 base from V and 1 from J, leaving 10 bases between them.

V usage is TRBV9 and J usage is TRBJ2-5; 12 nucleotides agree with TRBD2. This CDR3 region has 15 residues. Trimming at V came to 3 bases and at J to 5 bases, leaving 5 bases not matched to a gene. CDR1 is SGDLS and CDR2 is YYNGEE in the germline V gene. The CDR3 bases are TGTGCCAGCAGCGCCGGACTAGCGGGAACTGAGACCCAGTACTTC. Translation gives CASSAGLAGTETQYF.

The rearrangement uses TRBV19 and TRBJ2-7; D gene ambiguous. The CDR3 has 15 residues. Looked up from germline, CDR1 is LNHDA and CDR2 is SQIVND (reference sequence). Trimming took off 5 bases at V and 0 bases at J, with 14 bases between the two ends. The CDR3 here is CASSARSGLSYEQYF. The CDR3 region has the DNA TGTGCCAGTAGTGCTCGATCGGGCCTCTCCTACGAGCAGTACTTC.

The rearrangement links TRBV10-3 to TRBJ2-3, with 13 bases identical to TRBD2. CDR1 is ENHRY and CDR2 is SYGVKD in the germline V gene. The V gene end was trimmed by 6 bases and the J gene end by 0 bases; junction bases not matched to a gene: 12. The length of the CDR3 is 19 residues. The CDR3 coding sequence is TGTGCCATCAGAGGGAGGACTAGCGGGGGTGAAGCTAGCACAGATACGCAGTATTTT. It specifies CAIRGRTSGGEASTDTQYF.

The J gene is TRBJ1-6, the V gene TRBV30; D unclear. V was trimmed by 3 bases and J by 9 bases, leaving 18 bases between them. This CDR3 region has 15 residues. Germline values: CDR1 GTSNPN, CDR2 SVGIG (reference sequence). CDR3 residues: CAWSQHGGLGSPLHF. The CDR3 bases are TGTGCCTGGAGCCAACACGGTGGACTAGGTTCACCCCTCCACTTT.

This chain's CDR3 is CASSAGVLPGANVLTF. In DNA, the CDR3 is TGCGCCAGCAGCGCGGGGGTTCTGCCTGGGGCCAACGTCCTGACTTTC. This chain uses TRBV5-1 with TRBJ2-6, with 7 bases aligning to TRBD2. The CDR3 has 16 residues. J gave up 2 bases and V 4 bases, and 6 bases lay outside the gene matches. The germline gives CDR1 SGHRS, CDR2 YFSETQ.

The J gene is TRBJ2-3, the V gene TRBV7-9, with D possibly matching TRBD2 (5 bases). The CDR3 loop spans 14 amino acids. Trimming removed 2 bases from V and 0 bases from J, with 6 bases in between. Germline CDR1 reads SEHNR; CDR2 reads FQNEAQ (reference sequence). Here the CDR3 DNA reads TGTGCCAGCAGCTTAACGGGAAGCACAGATACGCAGTATTTT. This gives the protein CASSLTGSTDTQYF.

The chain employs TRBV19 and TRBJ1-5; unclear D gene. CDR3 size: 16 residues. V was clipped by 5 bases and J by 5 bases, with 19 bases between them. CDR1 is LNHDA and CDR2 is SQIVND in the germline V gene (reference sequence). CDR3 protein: CASSHPTRGGDQPQHF. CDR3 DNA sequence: TGTGCCAGTAGTCACCCCACTCGGGGTGGGGATCAGCCCCAGCATTTT.

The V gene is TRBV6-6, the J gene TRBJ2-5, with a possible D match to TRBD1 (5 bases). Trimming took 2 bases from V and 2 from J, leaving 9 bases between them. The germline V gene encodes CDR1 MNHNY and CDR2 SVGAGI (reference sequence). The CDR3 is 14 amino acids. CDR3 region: CASSYGAPQETQYF. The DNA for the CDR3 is TGTGCCAGCAGTTACGGGGCACCGCAAGAGACCCAGTACTTC.

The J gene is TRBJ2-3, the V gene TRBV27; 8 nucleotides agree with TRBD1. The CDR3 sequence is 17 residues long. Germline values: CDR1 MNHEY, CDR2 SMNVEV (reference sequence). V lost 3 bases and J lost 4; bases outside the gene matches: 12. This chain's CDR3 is CASSFIHPGQGPDTQYF. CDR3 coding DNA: TGTGCCAGCAGTTTTATTCATCCCGGACAGGGCCCAGATACGCAGTATTTT.

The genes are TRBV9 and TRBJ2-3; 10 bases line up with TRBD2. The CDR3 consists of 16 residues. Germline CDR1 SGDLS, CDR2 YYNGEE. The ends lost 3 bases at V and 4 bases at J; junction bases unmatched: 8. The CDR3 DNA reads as TGTGCCAGCAGCGCCGCCCCCGGGACTAGCGCAGATACGCAGTATTTT. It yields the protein CASSAAPGTSADTQYF.

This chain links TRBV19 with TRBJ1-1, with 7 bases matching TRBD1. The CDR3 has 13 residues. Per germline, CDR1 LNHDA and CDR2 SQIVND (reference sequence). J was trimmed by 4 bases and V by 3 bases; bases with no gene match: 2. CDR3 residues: CASSIAGGTEAFF. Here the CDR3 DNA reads TGTGCCAGTAGTATCGCAGGGGGCACTGAAGCTTTCTTT.

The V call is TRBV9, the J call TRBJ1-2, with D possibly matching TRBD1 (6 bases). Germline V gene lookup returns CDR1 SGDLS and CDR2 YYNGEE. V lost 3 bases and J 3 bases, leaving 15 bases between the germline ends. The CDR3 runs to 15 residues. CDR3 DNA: TGTGCCAGCAGCGACCTACCGGGACACTACTATGGCTACACCTTC. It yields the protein CASSDLPGHYYGYTF.

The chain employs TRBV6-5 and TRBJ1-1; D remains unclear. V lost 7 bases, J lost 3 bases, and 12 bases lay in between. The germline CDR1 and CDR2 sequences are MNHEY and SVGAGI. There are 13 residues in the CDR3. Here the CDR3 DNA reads TGTGCCAGCAACCCCGCTGGTGACACTGAAGCTTTCTTT. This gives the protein CASNPAGDTEAFF.

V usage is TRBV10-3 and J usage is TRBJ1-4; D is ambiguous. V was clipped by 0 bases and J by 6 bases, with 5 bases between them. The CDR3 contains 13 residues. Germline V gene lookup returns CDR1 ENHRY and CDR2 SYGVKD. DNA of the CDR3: TGTGCCATCAGTGAGTCGAGTGATGAAAAACTGTTTTTT. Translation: CAISESSDEKLFF.

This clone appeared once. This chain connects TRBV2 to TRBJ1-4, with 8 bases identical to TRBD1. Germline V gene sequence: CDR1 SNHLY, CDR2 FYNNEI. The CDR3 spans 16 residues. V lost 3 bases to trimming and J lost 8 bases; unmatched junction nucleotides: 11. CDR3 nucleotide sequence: TGTGCCAGCAGTGATCCCAGGGGGCCGGTCGGAGAAAAACTGTTTTTT. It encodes CASSDPRGPVGEKLFF.

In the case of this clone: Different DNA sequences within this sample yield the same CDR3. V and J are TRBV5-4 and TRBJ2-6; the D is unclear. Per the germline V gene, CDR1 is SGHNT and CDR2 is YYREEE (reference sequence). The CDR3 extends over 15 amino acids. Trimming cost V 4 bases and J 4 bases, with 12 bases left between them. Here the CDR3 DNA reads TGTGCCAGCAGCCCTGACACGTCCGGGGCCAACGTCCTGACTTTC. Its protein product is CASSPDTSGANVLTF.

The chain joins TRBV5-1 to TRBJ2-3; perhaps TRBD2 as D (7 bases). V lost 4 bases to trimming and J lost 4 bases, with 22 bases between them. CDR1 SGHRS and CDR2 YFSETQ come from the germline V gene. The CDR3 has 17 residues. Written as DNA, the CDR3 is TGCGCCAGCAGCGGGGGGCTAGCGGCCAGCTCCCCAGATACGCAGTATTTT. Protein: CASSGGLAASSPDTQYF. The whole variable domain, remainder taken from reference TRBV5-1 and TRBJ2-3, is KAGVTQTPRYLIKTRGQQVTLSCSPISGHRSVSWYQQTPGQGLQFLFEYFSETQRNKGNFPGRFSGRQFSNSRSEMNVSTLELGDSALYLCASSGGLAASSPDTQYFGPGTRLTVL.

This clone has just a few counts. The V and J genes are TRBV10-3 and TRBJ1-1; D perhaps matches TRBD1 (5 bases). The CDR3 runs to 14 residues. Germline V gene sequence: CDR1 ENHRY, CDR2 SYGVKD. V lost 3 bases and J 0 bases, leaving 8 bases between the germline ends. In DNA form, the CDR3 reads TGTGCCATCAGTGAAGGACAACTGAACACTGAAGCTTTCTTT. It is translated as CAISEGQLNTEAFF.

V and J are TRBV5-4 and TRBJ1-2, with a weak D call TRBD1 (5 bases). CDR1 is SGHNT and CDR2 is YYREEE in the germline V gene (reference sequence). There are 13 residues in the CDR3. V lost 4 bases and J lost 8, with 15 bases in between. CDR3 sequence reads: CASSLGGDWGYTF. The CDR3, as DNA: TGTGCCAGCAGCCTTGGGGGGGATTGGGGCTACACCTTC.

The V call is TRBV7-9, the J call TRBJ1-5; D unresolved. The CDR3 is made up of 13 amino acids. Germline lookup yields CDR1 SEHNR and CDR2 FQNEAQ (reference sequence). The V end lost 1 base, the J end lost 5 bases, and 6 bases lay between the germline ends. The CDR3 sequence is CASSLEGDQPQHF. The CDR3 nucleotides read TGTGCCAGCAGCTTAGAGGGTGATCAGCCCCAGCATTTT.

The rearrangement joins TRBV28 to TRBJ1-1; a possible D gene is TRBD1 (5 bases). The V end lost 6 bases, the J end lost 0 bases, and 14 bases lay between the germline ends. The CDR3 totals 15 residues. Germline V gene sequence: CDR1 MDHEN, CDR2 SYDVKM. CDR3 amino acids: CASRDSGGMNTEAFF. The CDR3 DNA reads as TGTGCCAGCAGAGACTCCGGGGGAATGAACACTGAAGCTTTCTTT.

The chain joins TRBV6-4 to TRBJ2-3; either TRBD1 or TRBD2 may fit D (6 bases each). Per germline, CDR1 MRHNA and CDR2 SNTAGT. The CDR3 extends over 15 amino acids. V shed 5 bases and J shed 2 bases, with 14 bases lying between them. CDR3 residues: CASSQFGGPTDTQYF. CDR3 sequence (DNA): TGTGCCAGCAGTCAATTTGGGGGGCCCACAGATACGCAGTATTTT.